Each of the 14 T cell receptor beta chains below was sequenced from the same sample in a study of blood T cell repertoires in COVID-19. The table came from immunoSEQ multiplex PCR; TCRdb's copy has only in-frame clones and leaves some out. In the table there are fewer than 200,000 clones, around 83% of which are singletons. Sequencing was done on a sample of PBMCs or T cells enriched from blood (not recorded which). These receptors were taken from a woman aged 40 to 50 in a cohort exposed to, infected with or recovered from COVID-19 (not recorded which).

The chain joins TRBV4-1 to TRBJ2-7, with D unclear. This CDR3 has 14 residues. V was clipped by 0 bases and J by 5 bases, with 11 bases between them. Looked up from germline, CDR1 is MGHRA and CDR2 is YSYEKL. Here the CDR3 DNA reads TGCGCCAGCAGCCAAGACCTCGAGGTCAACGAGCAGTACTTC. Protein sequence: CASSQDLEVNEQYF.

The V gene is TRBV12-3 or TRBV12-4, the J gene TRBJ1-1; D is ambiguous. V lost 2 bases to trimming and J lost 2 bases, with 6 bases between them. CDR3 length equals 13 residues. The CDR3 nucleotides are TGTGCCAGCAGTTTATGGCCAAACACTGAAGCTTTCTTT. Its protein product is CASSLWPNTEAFF.

V is TRBV9 and J is TRBJ2-1; D remains unclear. The germline V and J ends were trimmed by 0 bases and 5 bases, with 3 bases remaining between them. The CDR3 is 12 amino acids. Germline loops: CDR1 SGDLS, CDR2 YYNGEE. The CDR3 region has the DNA TGTGCCAGCAGCGTAGGAGACAATGAGCAGTTCTTC. Protein: CASSVGDNEQFF.

The chain recombines TRBV6-2 or TRBV6-3 with TRBJ2-7; 11 nucleotides line up with TRBD2. Germline V gene sequence: CDR1 MNHEY, CDR2 SVGEGT. The CDR3 totals 15 residues. V shed 2 bases and J 3 bases; nucleotides not matched to a gene: 3. The CDR3 protein is CASSYGLAGGYEQYF. The DNA for the CDR3 is TGTGCCAGCAGTTACGGGCTAGCGGGAGGCTACGAGCAGTACTTC.

This clone was counted a single time. The rearrangement links TRBV7-2 to TRBJ2-5; TRBD1 agrees at 9 bases. V gave up 4 bases and J gave up 5 bases; unmatched junction bases: 8. The CDR3 has 15 residues. Per the germline V gene, CDR1 is SGHTA and CDR2 is FQGNSA. CDR3 DNA: TGTGCCAGCAGCTCACAGGGGGCTCCTCTTGAGACCCAGTACTTC. It translates to CASSSQGAPLETQYF.

The chain joins TRBV4-1 to TRBJ2-2; 9 bases align to TRBD2. V gave up 2 bases and J gave up 4 bases; unmatched junction bases: 8. The CDR3 sequence is 17 residues long. In germline, CDR1 is MGHRA, CDR2 YSYEKL. The CDR3: CASSQRLAGLGTGELFF. DNA for the CDR3: TGCGCCAGCAGCCAACGGCTAGCGGGGCTCGGCACCGGGGAGCTGTTTTTT.

This chain's CDR3 is CASSLEARGEQYF. As DNA, the CDR3 is TGTGCCAGCAGCTTAGAAGCCAGGGGGGAGCAGTACTTC. The genes are TRBV7-9 and TRBJ2-7; the match to TRBD1 covers 7 bases. The V gene's germline CDR1 is SEHNR and CDR2 FQNEAQ (reference sequence). This CDR3 is built from 13 residues. J was trimmed by 7 bases and V by 1 base; bases with no gene match: 4. Complete variable domain (other parts from reference TRBV7-9 and TRBJ2-7): DTGVSQNPRHKITKRGQNVTFRCDPISEHNRLYWYRQTLGQGPEFLTYFQNEAQLEKSRLLSDRFSAERPKGSFSTLEIQRTEQGDSAMYLCASSLEARGEQYFGPGTRLTVT.

V usage is TRBV27 and J usage is TRBJ1-2; D not resolved. CDR1 and CDR2 from the germline V gene are MNHEY and SMNVEV (reference sequence). V lost 2 bases and J lost 2, with 9 bases in between. CDR3 length: 14 residues. DNA for the CDR3: TGTGCCAGCAGTTTAATTGGCCAGAACTATGGCTACACCTTC. Its protein product is CASSLIGQNYGYTF.

V is TRBV12-3 or TRBV12-4 and J is TRBJ1-1, with D uncertain. This CDR3 contains 13 residues. The ends were cut back, 1 base at V and 1 base at J, with 4 bases in the middle. As DNA, the CDR3 is TGTGCCAGCAGTTTAGGGCAGAACACTGAAGCTTTCTTT. Amino acids: CASSLGQNTEAFF.

The chain carries TRBV27 and TRBJ1-2; 11 bases are a match to TRBD1. After removal of 5 bases from V and 3 bases from J, the junction contained 5 bases not matched to a gene. CDR1 and CDR2 from the germline V gene are MNHEY and SMNVEV (reference sequence). This CDR3 is 15 amino acids long. This chain's CDR3 is CASSPWTGGDYGYTF. DNA of the CDR3: TGTGCCAGCAGTCCCTGGACAGGGGGCGACTATGGCTACACCTTC.

The V and J genes are TRBV7-6 and TRBJ1-1, with D perhaps matching TRBD1 (6 bases). From germline, CDR1 is SGHVS and CDR2 FNYEAQ. V was trimmed by 4 bases and J by 3 bases, leaving 12 bases between them. This CDR3 is 14 amino acids long. The CDR3 sequence is CASSSRQAYTEAFF. Written as DNA, the CDR3 is TGTGCCAGCAGCTCACGACAGGCATACACTGAAGCTTTCTTT.

This chain links TRBV5-5 with TRBJ1-1; unclear D gene. The germline gives CDR1 SGHKS, CDR2 YYEKEE (reference sequence). The CDR3 has 16 amino acids. Trimming removed 1 base at V and 1 base at J, with 14 bases between. CDR3 sequence (DNA): TGTGCCAGCAGCTTGTTTTCCGGGAGAGAGAACACTGAAGCTTTCTTT. Protein sequence: CASSLFSGRENTEAFF.

This sequence joins TRBV19 and TRBJ2-5; perhaps TRBD1 as D (6 bases). The germline V and J ends were trimmed by 3 bases and 4 bases, with 15 bases remaining between them. The CDR3 is made up of 15 amino acids. CDR1 is LNHDA and CDR2 is SQIVND in the germline V gene (reference sequence). CDR3 region: CASSIRADRPETQYF. CDR3 DNA: TGTGCCAGTAGTATCAGAGCCGACAGGCCAGAGACCCAGTACTTC.

The chain uses TRBV7-9 and TRBJ1-3; no clear D. CDR1 and CDR2 from the germline V gene are SEHNR and FQNEAQ (reference sequence). The CDR3 spans 12 residues. The V gene lost 7 bases and the J gene lost 8 bases, with 12 bases spanning the gap. CDR3 nucleotide sequence: TGTGCCAGCACGGGTTCAGTTGACACCATATATTTT. Protein product: CASTGSVDTIYF.